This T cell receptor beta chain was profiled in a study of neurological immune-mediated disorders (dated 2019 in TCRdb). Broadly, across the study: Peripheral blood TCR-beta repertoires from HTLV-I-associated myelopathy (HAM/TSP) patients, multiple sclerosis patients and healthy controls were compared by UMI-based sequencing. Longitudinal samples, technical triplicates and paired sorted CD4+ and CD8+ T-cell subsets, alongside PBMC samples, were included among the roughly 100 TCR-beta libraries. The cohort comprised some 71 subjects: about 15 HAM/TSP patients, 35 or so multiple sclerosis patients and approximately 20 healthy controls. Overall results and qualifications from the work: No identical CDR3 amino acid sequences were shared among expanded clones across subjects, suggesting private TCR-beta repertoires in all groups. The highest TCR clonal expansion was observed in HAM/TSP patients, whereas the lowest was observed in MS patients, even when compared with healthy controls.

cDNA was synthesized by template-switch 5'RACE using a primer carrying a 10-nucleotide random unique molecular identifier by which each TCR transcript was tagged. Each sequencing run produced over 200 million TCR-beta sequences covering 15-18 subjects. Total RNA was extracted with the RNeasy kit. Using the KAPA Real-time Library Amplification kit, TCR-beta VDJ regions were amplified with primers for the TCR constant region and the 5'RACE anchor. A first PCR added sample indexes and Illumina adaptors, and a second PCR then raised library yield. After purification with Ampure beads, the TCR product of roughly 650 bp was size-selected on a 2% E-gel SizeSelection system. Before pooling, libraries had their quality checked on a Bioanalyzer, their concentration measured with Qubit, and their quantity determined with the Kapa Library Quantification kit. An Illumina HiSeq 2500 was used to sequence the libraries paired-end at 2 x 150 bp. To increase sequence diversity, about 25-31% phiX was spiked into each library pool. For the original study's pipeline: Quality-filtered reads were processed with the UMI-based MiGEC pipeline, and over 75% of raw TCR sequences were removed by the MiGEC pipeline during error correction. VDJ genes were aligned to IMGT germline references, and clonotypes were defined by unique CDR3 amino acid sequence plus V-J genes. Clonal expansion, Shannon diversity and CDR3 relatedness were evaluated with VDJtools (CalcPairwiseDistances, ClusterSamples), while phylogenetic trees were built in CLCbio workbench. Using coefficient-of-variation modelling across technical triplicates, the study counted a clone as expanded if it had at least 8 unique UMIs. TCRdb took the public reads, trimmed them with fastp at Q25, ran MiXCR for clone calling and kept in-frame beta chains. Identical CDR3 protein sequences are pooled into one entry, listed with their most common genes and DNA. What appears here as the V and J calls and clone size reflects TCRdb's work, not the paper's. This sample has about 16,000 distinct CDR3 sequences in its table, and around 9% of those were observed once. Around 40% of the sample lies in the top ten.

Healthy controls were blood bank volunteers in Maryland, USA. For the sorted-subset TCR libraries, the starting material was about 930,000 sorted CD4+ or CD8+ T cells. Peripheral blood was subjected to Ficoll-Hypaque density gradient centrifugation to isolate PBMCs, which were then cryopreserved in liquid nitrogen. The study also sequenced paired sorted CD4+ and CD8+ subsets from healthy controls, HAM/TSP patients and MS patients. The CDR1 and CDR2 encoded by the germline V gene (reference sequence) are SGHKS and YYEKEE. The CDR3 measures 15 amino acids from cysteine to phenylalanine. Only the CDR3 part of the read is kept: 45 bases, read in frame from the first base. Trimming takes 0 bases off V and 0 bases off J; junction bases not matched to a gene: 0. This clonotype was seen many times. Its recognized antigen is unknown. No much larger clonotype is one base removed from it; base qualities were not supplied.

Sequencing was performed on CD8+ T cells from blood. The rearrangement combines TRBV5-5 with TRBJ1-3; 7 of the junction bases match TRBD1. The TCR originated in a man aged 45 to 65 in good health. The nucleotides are TGTGCCAGCAGCTTGGGGGACAGCTCTGGAAACACCATATATTTT. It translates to CASSLGDSSGNTIYF.